The source of this T cell receptor (beta chain) is a study of Ad26.COV2.S vaccination and SARS-CoV-2 variants (TCRdb year 2021). Study-level background: Vaccine-arm donors came from COV1001, a multicentre, randomized, double-blind, placebo-controlled phase I-IIa trial of Ad26.COV2.S in healthy adults. Trial participants were randomized into five groups of five, in which low-dose or high-dose Ad26.COV2.S was given once or twice, or placebo was given on both occasions. Ad26.COV2.S was administered intramuscularly at a dose of 5x10^10 or 1x10^11 viral particles, either as one shot or as two shots given 56 days apart. TCRbeta repertoire sequencing was used to assess the specificity and breadth of SARS-CoV-2-reactive T cell receptors after Ad26.COV2.S vaccination. A total of roughly 32 samples were included in the TCR-sequenced set, comprising 19 Ad26.COV2.S vaccine recipients, 5 placebo recipients and 8 SARS-CoV-2 convalescent individuals. Investigators did not know the trial group allocation while performing experiments and assessing outcomes. Points the paper makes about the study in general: The authors noted that the TCR breadth and depth analyses may have underestimated total T cell responses. The study was not powered to compare responses between vaccine doses or regimens. After vaccination, spike-specific CD8+ and CD4+ T cell responses were reported to show substantial breadth. Comparable non-spike TCR breadth was observed between vaccine and placebo recipients, consistent with only spike being contained in the vaccine. Spike-specific TCR breadth was higher in Ad26.COV2.S recipients than in placebo recipients (P = 0.0014).

This clone was counted only a few times. The clone's antigen remains unknown. Qualities for individual bases were not recorded, and no much larger clone is one base off. Interpreted using the paper, the treatment or condition label stands for: roughly 20 received Ad26.COV2.S at low or high dose, single or two shots; 5 received placebo; per-sample allocation not given. For vaccine and placebo recipients, the sequenced repertoires came from samples collected on day 63 after the first injection. Between 29 July and 7 August 2020, Cohort 1b enrolled around 24 adults aged 18-55 years at one site in Boston, USA. Ad26.COV2.S consisted of a replication-incompetent adenovirus type 26 vector by which a prefusion-stabilized SARS-CoV-2 spike protein from the original Wuhan strain was expressed. Including cysteine and phenylalanine, the CDR3 has 17 amino acids. The only DNA kept is the CDR3, 51 bases in frame from the first base. The V end gives up 0 bases and the J end 3 bases, leaving 8 bases in the junction not matched to a gene. In the germline V gene, CDR1 corresponds to SGDLS and CDR2 to YYNGEE.

The immunoSEQ Assay was the method used to sequence TCRbeta CDR3 regions. After extraction, genomic DNA underwent amplification by bias-controlled multiplex PCR, followed by high-throughput sequencing. On the study's bioinformatics: Collapsing and filtering of sequences were performed to quantify the absolute abundance of each unique TCRbeta CDR3 region. T cell fraction was estimated by normalizing TCRbeta template counts to usable DNA, with usable DNA measured through amplification of reference genes found in all nucleated cells. Repertoire TCRs were annotated as SARS-CoV-2-specific when V gene, CDR3 amino acid sequence and J gene were exactly matched to a known reactive TCR set. The reference SARS-CoV-2 TCR set came from MIRA and was filtered for enrichment in COVID-19-positive ImmuneCODE repertoires, removing public or cross-reactive TCRs. Using the MIRA antigens, annotated TCRs were further analysed by specific ORF or by position within an ORF. Breadth was defined as the number of annotated unique rearrangements divided by the total number of unique productive rearrangements, and depth was defined as the summed frequency of the annotated unique rearrangements. Group comparisons of TCR breadth used two-sided Wilcoxon rank-sum tests. TCRdb took over this immuneACCESS table, retaining in-frame rearrangements with V and J assigned. Such tables are incomplete; in checked studies, under half of the missing clones stem from an unresolved V gene, and the remainder is unexplained. That table is the source of V, J and clone size, and D and trimming were worked out from the DNA. The sample includes about 680,000 clones, with around 90% observed a single time. The ten biggest clones cover about 1.5% of the sample.

The sequenced sample was peripheral blood, obtained in a trial of Ad26.COV2.S vaccine versus placebo. Recombination connected TRBV9 to TRBJ1-4; 7 nucleotides in the junction match TRBD1. This clonotype originated in a person between 18 and 59 years old who received the Ad26.COV2.S COVID-19 vaccine or a placebo. The DNA reads as follows: TGTGCCAGCAGCGTAGGATCCGGGCAGGGGGCTAATGAAAAACTGTTTTTT. It encodes CASSVGSGQGANEKLFF.